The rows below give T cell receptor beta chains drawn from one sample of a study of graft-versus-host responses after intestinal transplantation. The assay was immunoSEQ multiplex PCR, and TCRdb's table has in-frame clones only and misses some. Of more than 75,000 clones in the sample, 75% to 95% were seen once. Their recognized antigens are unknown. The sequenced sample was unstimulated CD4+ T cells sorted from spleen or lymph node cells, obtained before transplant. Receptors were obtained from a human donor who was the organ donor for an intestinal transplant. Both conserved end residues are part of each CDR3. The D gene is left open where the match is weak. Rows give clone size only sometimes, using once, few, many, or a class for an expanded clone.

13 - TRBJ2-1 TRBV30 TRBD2 CAWRLADYNEQFF TGTGCCTGGAGGCTAGCGGACTACAATGAGCAGTTCTTC
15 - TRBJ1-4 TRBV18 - CASSPVRATNEKLFF TGTGCCAGCTCACCGGTCAGGGCAACTAATGAAAAACTGTTTTTT
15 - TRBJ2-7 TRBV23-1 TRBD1 CASSQPGQVKGEQYF TGCGCCAGCAGTCAACCGGGACAGGTGAAGGGGGAGCAGTACTTC
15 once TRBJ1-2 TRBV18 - CASSPARELPYGYTF TGTGCCAGCTCACCGGCCAGGGAACTACCTTACGGCTACACCTTC
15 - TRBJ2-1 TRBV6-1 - CASSPNGLYGAEQFF TGTGCCAGCAGCCCCAACGGACTATACGGTGCTGAGCAGTTCTTC
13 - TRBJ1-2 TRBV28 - CASSFGKVYGYTF TGTGCCAGCAGTTTCGGGAAGGTCTATGGCTACACCTTC
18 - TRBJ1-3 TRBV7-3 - CASSLNPPTALSGNTIYF TGTGCCAGCAGCTTAAATCCCCCGACAGCTCTCTCTGGAAACACCATATATTTT
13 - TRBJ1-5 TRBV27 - CASSLSSYQPQHF TGTGCCAGCAGTTTATCGTCCTATCAGCCCCAGCATTTT
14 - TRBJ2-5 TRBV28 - CASSLAAGKETQYF TGTGCCAGCAGTTTAGCGGCGGGAAAAGAGACCCAGTACTTC
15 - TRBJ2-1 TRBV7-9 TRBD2 CASSRAGANYNEQFF TGTGCCAGCAGCCGAGCGGGAGCGAATTACAATGAGCAGTTCTTC
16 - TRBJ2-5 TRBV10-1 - CASSESAPGGWETQYF TGCGCCAGCAGTGAGTCAGCGCCGGGGGGCTGGGAGACCCAGTACTTC
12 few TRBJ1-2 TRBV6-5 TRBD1 CASSRTGDGYTF TGTGCCAGCAGCAGGACAGGGGACGGCTACACCTTC
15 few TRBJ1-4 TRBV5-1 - CASSPHRLFNEKLFF TGCGCCAGCAGCCCGCACAGGCTTTTTAATGAAAAACTGTTTTTT
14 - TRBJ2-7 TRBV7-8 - CASSFRGASYEQYF TGTGCCAGCAGCTTCAGGGGTGCCTCCTACGAGCAGTACTTC
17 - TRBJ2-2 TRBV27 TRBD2 CARDFLAGVQNTGELFF TGTGCCAGAGACTTCCTAGCGGGGGTCCAGAACACCGGGGAGCTGTTTTTT
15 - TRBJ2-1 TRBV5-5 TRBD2 CASSRLAGGINEQFF TGTGCCAGCAGCCGACTAGCGGGAGGCATCAATGAGCAGTTCTTC
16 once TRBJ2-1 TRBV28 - CASSFFRLGLHNEQFF TGTGCCAGCAGTTTCTTTCGACTAGGCTTACACAATGAGCAGTTCTTC
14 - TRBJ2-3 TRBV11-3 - CASSSRTTTDTQYF TGTGCCAGCAGCTCAAGGACTACCACAGATACGCAGTATTTT
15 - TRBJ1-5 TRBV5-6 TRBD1 CASSSSQGARQPQHF TGTGCCAGCAGCTCGAGTCAGGGGGCGCGACAGCCCCAGCATTTT
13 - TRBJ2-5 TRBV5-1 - CASSVSFQETQYF TGCGCCAGCAGCGTGTCCTTCCAAGAGACCCAGTACTTC
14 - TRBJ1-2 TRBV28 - CASSEPGDLRGYTF TGTGCCAGCAGCGAGCCAGGGGATTTGAGAGGCTACACCTTC
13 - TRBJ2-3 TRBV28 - CASSLVVKHTQYF TGTGCCAGCAGTTTAGTAGTCAAACATACGCAGTATTTT
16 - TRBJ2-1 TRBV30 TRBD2 CAWSAPGSGRAGEQFF TGTGCCTGGAGTGCCCCTGGGAGCGGGAGGGCCGGTGAGCAGTTCTTC
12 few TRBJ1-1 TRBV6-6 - CASSSRDTEAFF TGTGCCAGCAGTTCCAGGGACACTGAAGCTTTCTTT
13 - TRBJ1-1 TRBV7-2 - CASSFGSRGVAFF TGTGCCAGCAGCTTTGGGTCCAGGGGAGTTGCTTTCTTT
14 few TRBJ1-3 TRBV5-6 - CASSLSGAGNTIYF TGTGCCAGCAGCTTGTCAGGGGCTGGAAACACCATATATTTT
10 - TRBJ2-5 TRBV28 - CATTRETQYF TGTGCTACGACCAGGGAGACCCAGTACTTC
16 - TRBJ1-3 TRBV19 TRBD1 CASSTPRTGPGNTIYF TGTGCCAGTAGTACGCCGAGGACAGGCCCTGGAAACACCATATATTTT
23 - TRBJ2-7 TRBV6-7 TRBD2 CASINPNSLRISSGVSSSYEQYF TGTGCCAGCATAAACCCCAACAGCCTTCGAATTTCTAGCGGAGTTTCTAGCTCCTACGAGCAGTACTTC
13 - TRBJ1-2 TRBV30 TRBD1 CAETGQGNYGYTF TGTGCCGAAACGGGACAGGGGAACTATGGCTACACCTTC
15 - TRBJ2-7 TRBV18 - CASSPQQGKLDEQYF TGTGCCAGCTCACCCCAACAGGGAAAACTGGACGAGCAGTACTTC
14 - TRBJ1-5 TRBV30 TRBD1 CAWSQGTGRQPQHF TGTGCCTGGAGTCAAGGGACAGGGAGACAGCCCCAGCATTTT
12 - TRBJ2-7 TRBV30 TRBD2 CAWTPGGYEQYF TGTGCCTGGACCCCGGGAGGCTACGAGCAGTACTTC